This T cell receptor (beta chain) was documented in a study of cytomegalovirus exposure and HLA in healthy donors. Losses at the gene ends were 5 bases for V and 5 bases for J; bases not matched to a gene: 11. CDR3 length: 15 residues. Germline V gene lookup returns CDR1 MGHDK and CDR2 SYGVNS. Use of 60 Vbeta and 13 Jbeta primers characterized the PCR. Repertoires were generated with immunoSEQ multiplex PCR, while TCRdb's copy carries only in-frame clones and drops some. The sample yields fewer than 110,000 clones, about 85% seen once. Sample: PBMCs. This clonotype originated in a man aged 25-45 years in good health and CMV-seronegative. The J gene is TRBJ2-7, the V gene TRBV25-1, with TRBD1 identical over 8 bases. The CDR3 nucleotides read TGTGCCAGCAGTCAACGGACAGGGTCCATTCACGAGCAGTACTTC. Protein sequence: CASSQRTGSIHEQYF.